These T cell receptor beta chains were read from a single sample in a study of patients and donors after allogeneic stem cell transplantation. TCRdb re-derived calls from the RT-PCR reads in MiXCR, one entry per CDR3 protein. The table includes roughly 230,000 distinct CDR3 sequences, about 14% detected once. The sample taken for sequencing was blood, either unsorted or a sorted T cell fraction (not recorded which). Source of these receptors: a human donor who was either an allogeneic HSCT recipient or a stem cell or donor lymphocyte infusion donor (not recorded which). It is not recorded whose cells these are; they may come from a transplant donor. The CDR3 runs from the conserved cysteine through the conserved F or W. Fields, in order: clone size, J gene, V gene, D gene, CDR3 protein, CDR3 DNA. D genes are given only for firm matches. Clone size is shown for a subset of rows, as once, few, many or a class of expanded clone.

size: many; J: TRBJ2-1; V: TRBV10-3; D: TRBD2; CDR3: CAISESVLAEYNEQFF; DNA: TGTGCCATCAGTGAGTCGGTACTAGCGGAGTACAATGAGCAGTTCTTC
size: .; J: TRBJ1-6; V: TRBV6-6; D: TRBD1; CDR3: CASSSWTGVLHF; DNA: TGTGCCAGCAGTTCTTGGACAGGGGTCCTCCACTTT
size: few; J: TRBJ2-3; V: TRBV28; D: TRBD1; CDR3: CASSSYRDRGTDTQYF; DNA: TGTGCCAGCAGTTCATACCGGGACAGGGGAACAGATACGCAGTATTTT
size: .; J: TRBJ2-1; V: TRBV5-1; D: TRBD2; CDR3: CASSGTSGGAAEQFF; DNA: TGCGCCAGCAGCGGAACTAGCGGGGGGGCCGCTGAGCAGTTCTTC
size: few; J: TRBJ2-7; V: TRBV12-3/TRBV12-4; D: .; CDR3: CASSLRGPYEQYF; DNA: TGTGCCAGCAGTTTAAGGGGCCCCTACGAGCAGTACTTC
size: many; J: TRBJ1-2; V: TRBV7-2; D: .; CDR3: CASSLGGSGYGYTF; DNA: TGTGCCAGCAGCTTAGGGGGAAGCGGCTATGGCTACACCTTC
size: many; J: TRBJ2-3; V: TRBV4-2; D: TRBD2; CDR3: CASSQRASGGFLMNTQYF; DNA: TGTGCCAGCAGCCAACGCGCCAGCGGGGGGTTTCTGATGAATACGCAGTATTTT
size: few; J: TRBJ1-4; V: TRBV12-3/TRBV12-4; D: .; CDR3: CASSLEGRDEKLFF; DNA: TGTGCCAGCAGTTTAGAGGGGCGGGATGAAAAACTGTTTTTT
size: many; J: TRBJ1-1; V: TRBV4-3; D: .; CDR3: CASSHAGGGGTEAFF; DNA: TGCGCCAGCAGCCACGCTGGGGGGGGAGGCACTGAAGCTTTCTTT
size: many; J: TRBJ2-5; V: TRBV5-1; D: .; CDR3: CASNRDPREKTQYF; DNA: TGCGCCAGCAACCGAGATCCTAGGGAGAAGACCCAGTACTTC
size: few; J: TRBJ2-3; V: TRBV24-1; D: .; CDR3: CATSDPRQRTDTQYF; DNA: TGTGCCACCAGTGATCCCCGACAGAGAACAGATACGCAGTATTTT
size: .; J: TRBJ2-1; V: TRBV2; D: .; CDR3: CASSYDRSSYNEQFF; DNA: TGTGCCAGCAGTTACGACAGGAGCTCCTACAATGAGCAGTTCTTC
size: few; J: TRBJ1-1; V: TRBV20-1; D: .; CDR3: CSGEGVRTEAFF; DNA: TGCAGCGGAGAAGGGGTACGTACTGAAGCTTTCTTT
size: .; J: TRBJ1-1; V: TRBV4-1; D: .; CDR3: CASSQDPQGNTEAFF; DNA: TGCGCCAGCAGCCAAGATCCCCAGGGGAACACTGAAGCTTTCTTT
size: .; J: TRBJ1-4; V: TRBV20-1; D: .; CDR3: CSARDPGSLEKLFF; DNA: TGCAGTGCTAGAGATCCTGGAAGCCTTGAAAAACTGTTTTTT
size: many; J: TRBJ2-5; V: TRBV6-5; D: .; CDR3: CASSYTRVEAETQYF; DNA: TGTGCCAGCAGTTACACCCGGGTGGAGGCGGAGACCCAGTACTTC
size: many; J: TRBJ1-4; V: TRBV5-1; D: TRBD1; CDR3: CASSFTGGDEKLFF; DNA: TGCGCCAGCAGCTTTACAGGGGGGGACGAAAAACTGTTTTTT
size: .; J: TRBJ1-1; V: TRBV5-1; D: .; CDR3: CASSLGVDTEAFF; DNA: TGCGCCAGCAGCTTGGGGGTGGACACTGAAGCTTTCTTT
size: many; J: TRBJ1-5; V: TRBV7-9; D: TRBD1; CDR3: CARFDREGSSGQPQHF; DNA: TGTGCCAGATTCGACAGGGAGGGATCTAGCGGTCAGCCCCAGCATTTT
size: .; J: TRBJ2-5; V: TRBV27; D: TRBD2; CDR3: CASSQGSGGATETQYF; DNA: TGTGCCAGCAGCCAGGGGAGCGGGGGGGCAACAGAGACCCAGTACTTC
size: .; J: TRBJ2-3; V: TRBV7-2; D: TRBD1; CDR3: CASSRTGGRTDTQYF; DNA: TGTGCCAGCAGCCGAACAGGGGGAAGGACAGATACGCAGTATTTT
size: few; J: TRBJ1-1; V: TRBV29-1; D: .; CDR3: CSVHLQGNEAFF; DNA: TGCAGCGTCCACCTGCAGGGGAATGAAGCTTTCTTT
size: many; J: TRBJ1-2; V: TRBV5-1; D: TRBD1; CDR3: CASSFGTGEGYGYTF; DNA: TGCGCCAGCAGCTTCGGAACAGGGGAGGGCTATGGCTACACCTTC
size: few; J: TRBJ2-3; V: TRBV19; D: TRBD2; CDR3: CASSISGVGTQYF; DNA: TGTGCCAGTAGTATCAGCGGGGTGGGTACGCAGTATTTT
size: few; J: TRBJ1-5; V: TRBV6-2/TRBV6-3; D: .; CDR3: CASSYWRDQPQHF; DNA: TGTGCCAGCAGTTACTGGAGAGATCAGCCCCAGCATTTT
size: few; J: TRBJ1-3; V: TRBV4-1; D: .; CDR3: CASSQAWEGTPGNTIYF; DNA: TGCGCCAGCAGCCAAGCCTGGGAGGGAACCCCTGGAAACACCATATATTTT
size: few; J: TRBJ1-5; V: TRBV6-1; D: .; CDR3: CASSKGIGGNQPQHF; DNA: TGTGCCAGCAGTAAGGGGATCGGTGGCAATCAGCCCCAGCATTTT
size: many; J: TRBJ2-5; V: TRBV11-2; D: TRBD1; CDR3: CASSLGTGSVRQETQYF; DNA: TGTGCCAGCAGCTTAGGGACAGGGTCTGTCCGTCAAGAGACCCAGTACTTC
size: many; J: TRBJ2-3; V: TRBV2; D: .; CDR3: CASSVETTNTQYF; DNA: TGTGCCAGCAGTGTTGAGACTACAAATACGCAGTATTTT
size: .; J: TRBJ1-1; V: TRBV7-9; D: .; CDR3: CASSLGRAFF; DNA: TGTGCCAGCAGCTTGGGTAGGGCTTTCTTT
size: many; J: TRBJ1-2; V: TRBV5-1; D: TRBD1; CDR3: CASSKDRGYDGYTF; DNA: TGCGCCAGCAGCAAGGACAGGGGGTACGATGGCTACACCTTC
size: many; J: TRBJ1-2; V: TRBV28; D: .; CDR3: CASSLTGSPYGYTF; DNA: TGTGCCAGCAGTTTAACAGGGTCTCCATATGGCTACACCTTC
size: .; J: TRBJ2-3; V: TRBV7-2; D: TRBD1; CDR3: CASSLRGQGARTDTQYF; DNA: TGTGCCAGCAGCTTGAGGGGACAGGGGGCGCGTACAGATACGCAGTATTTT
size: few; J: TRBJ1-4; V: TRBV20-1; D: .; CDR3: CSAQHRDNNEKLFF; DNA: TGCAGTGCTCAGCACCGGGACAATAATGAAAAACTGTTTTTT
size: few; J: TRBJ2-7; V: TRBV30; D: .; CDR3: CAWSVTRTEQYF; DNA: TGTGCCTGGAGTGTAACGCGCACCGAGCAGTACTTC
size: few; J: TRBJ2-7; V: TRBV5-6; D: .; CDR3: CASSVRSRAYEQYF; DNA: TGTGCCAGCAGTGTTCGCAGCCGAGCCTACGAGCAGTACTTC
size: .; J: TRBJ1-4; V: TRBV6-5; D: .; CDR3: CASSYGGGPEKLFF; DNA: TGTGCCAGCAGTTACGGAGGGGGGCCAGAAAAACTGTTTTTT
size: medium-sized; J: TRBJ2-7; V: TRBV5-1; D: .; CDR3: CASSPGPTGEQYF; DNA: TGCGCCAGCAGCCCCGGACCAACCGGAGAGCAGTACTTC
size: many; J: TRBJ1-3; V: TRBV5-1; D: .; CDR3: CASSLERKDTIYF; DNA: TGCGCCAGCAGCTTGGAGCGAAAGGACACCATATATTTT
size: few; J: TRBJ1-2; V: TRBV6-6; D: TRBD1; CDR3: CASSGTGVGYTF; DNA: TGTGCCAGCAGCGGGACAGGGGTGGGCTACACCTTC
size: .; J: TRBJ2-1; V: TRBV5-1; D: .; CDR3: CASSLALMGPTRDEQFF; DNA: TGCGCCAGCAGCTTGGCCCTTATGGGACCCACTAGGGATGAGCAGTTCTTC
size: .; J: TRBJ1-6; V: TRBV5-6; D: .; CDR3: CASSRRTENSPLHF; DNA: TGTGCCAGCAGCCGCCGGACAGAGAATTCACCCCTCCACTTT
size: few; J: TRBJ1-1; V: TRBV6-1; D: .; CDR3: CASNPIKGQTNTEAFF; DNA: TGTGCCAGCAATCCAATAAAAGGACAGACGAACACTGAAGCTTTCTTT
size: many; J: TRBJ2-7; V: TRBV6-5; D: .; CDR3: CASSYSGGGQYF; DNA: TGTGCCAGCAGTTACTCCGGGGGCGGGCAGTACTTC
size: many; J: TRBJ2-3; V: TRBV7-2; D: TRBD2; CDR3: CASSPRGSGRDTQYF; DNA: TGTGCCAGCAGCCCACGGGGTAGCGGGAGAGATACGCAGTATTTT
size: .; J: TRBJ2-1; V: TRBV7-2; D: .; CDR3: CASSQALLRNEQFF; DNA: TGTGCCAGCAGCCAAGCCCTCCTAAGAAATGAGCAGTTCTTC
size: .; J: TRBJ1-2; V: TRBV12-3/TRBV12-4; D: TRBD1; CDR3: CATGTGYGYTF; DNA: TGTGCCACCGGGACAGGGTATGGCTACACCTTC
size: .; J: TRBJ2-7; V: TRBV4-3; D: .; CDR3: CASSPPALAGDNSYEQYF; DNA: TGCGCCAGCAGCCCTCCCGCGCTGGCCGGCGATAACTCCTACGAGCAGTACTTC
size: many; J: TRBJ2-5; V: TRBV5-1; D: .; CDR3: CASSLADFQETQYF; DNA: TGCGCCAGCAGCTTGGCGGACTTCCAAGAGACCCAGTACTTC
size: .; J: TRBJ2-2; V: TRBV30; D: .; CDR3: CAWRYGANTGELFF; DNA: TGTGCCTGGAGATACGGGGCGAACACCGGGGAGCTGTTTTTT
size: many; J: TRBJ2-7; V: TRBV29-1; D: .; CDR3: CSVENPRGAGSYEQYF; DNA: TGCAGCGTCGAGAACCCTAGGGGCGCGGGCTCCTACGAGCAGTACTTC
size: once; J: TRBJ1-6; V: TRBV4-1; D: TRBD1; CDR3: CASSQAGQDNSPLHF; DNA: TGCGCCAGCAGCCAAGCTGGACAGGATAATTCACCCCTCCACTTT
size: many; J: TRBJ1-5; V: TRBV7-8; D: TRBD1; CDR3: CASSLTTGGRNQPQHF; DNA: TGTGCCAGCAGCTTGACGACAGGGGGCCGCAATCAGCCCCAGCATTTT
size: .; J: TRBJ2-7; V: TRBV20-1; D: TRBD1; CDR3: CSAARDRAYEQYF; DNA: TGCAGTGCTGCAAGGGACAGGGCCTACGAGCAGTACTTC
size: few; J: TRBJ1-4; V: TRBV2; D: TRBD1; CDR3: CASCRDSQEKLFF; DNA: TGTGCCAGCTGTCGGGACAGTCAAGAAAAACTGTTTTTT
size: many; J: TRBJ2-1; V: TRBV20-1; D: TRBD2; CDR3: CSGEAGGAYNEQFF; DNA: TGCAGTGGTGAAGCGGGGGGGGCTTACAATGAGCAGTTCTTC
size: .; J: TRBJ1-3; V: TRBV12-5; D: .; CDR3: CASGLHPPGTHGNTIYF; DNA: TGTGCTAGTGGCCTCCACCCCCCCGGGACGCACGGAAACACCATATATTTT
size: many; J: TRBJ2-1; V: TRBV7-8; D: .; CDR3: CASSDGTTRHNEQFF; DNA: TGTGCCAGCAGCGACGGGACCACGAGACACAATGAGCAGTTCTTC
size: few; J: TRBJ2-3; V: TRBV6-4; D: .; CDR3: CASSDETDTQYF; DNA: TGTGCCAGCAGTGATGAAACAGATACGCAGTATTTT